These 20 T cell receptor beta chains were all obtained from the same sample, sequenced in a study of cytomegalovirus exposure and HLA in healthy donors. 60 Vbeta and 13 Jbeta primers were used in PCR. The protocol was immunoSEQ multiplex PCR, while the TCRdb copy is restricted to in-frame clones and leaves out a portion. The data contain some 150,000 clones, less than 90% of them singletons. Sequencing was carried out using PBMCs. The source of these receptors is a woman aged 50 to 65 in good health and CMV-seropositive.

A note on this clone: One junction end disagrees with the germline gene, perhaps due to a read error. The rearrangement links TRBV7-9 to TRBJ2-7, with 7 bases aligning to TRBD1. The germline gives CDR1 SEHNR, CDR2 FQNEAQ (reference sequence). This CDR3 region has 15 residues. The CDR3 spells CSSSSAWTGINEQYF. The CDR3 DNA follows: TGTTCCAGCAGCTCGGCGTGGACAGGCATCAACGAGCAGTACTTC.

The chain joins TRBV5-1 to TRBJ2-2, with D perhaps matching TRBD1 (6 bases). Germline CDR1 and CDR2: SGHRS and YFSETQ. Trimming removed 2 bases at V and 0 bases at J, with 14 bases between. CDR3 length: 17 residues. The CDR3 loop is CASSLEGGGTNTGELFF. The CDR3 DNA reads as TGCGCCAGCAGCTTAGAAGGGGGTGGCACGAACACCGGGGAGCTGTTTTTT.

The chain's CDR3 is CASSLGGQGSYEQYF. For the CDR3, the DNA is TGCGCCAGCAGCTTGGGAGGACAGGGTTCCTACGAGCAGTACTTC. The rearrangement links TRBV5-1 to TRBJ2-7, with 8 bases matching TRBD1. The junction had 3 bases not matched to a gene; V was cut back by 0 bases and J by 1 base. This CDR3 contains 15 residues. CDR1 and CDR2 from the germline V gene are SGHRS and YFSETQ.

In the case of this clone: Other DNA variants within this sample encode the same CDR3. This sequence joins TRBV7-3 and TRBJ1-1; the D gene is possibly TRBD1 (5 bases). This CDR3 has 18 amino acids. CDR1 SGHTA and CDR2 FQGTGA come from the germline V gene. V was trimmed by 5 bases and J by 4 bases, leaving 26 bases between them. This CDR3 is CASSPLGGPLAKLTEAFF. DNA of the CDR3: TGTGCCAGCAGCCCCCTCGGGGGACCCTTAGCGAAGCTCACTGAAGCTTTCTTT.

The chain recombines TRBV4-2 with TRBJ2-1; TRBD2 might be the D (5 bases). Germline assignment: CDR1 LGHNA and CDR2 YNFKEQ. This CDR3 is 15 amino acids long. V was cut by 0 bases and J by 8 bases, with 14 bases left in between. The CDR3 is CASSQDVTNSYEQFF. The DNA for the CDR3 is TGTGCCAGCAGCCAAGACGTGACTAACTCCTATGAGCAGTTCTTC.

The chain links TRBV4-2 to TRBJ1-1; maybe TRBD1 (5 bases). The V and J ends lost 1 base and 0 bases respectively, with 15 bases between them. CDR3 length: 17 residues. Per the germline V gene, CDR1 is LGHNA and CDR2 is YNFKEQ. CDR3 amino acids: CASSQGFGGGMNTEAFF. DNA for the CDR3: TGTGCCAGCAGCCAAGGATTTGGGGGGGGGATGAACACTGAAGCTTTCTTT.

This chain connects TRBV7-9 to TRBJ1-1; tentative D call: TRBD1 (6 bases). The CDR3 covers 15 residues. Trimming cost V 5 bases and J 2 bases, with 15 bases left between them. Germline V gene data show CDR1 as SEHNR and CDR2 as FQNEAQ (reference sequence). CDR3 protein: CASSLNRVRNTEAFF. The DNA for the CDR3 is TGTGCCAGCAGCCTAAACAGGGTTCGAAACACTGAAGCTTTCTTT.

The chain recombines TRBV4-2 with TRBJ1-3; tentatively, D is TRBD1 (6 bases). Trimming took 0 bases from V and 6 from J, leaving 15 bases between them. This CDR3 comprises 16 residues. Germline lookup yields CDR1 LGHNA and CDR2 YNFKEQ. The DNA of the CDR3 is TGTGCCAGCAGCCAAGACTCCCACAGGGAAGAAAACACCATATATTTT. It is translated as CASSQDSHREENTIYF.

The chain couples TRBV10-3 to TRBJ1-1, with D possibly TRBD1 on 5 matching bases. The CDR3 sequence is 15 residues long. Trimming removed 2 bases at V and 6 bases at J, with 16 bases between. In germline, CDR1 is ENHRY, CDR2 SYGVKD. The CDR3 region is CAISERGQATAEAFF. The CDR3 DNA sequence: TGTGCCATCAGTGAGAGGGGTCAGGCCACCGCTGAAGCTTTCTTT.

This chain connects TRBV6-1 to TRBJ1-1; D call uncertain. Trimming cost V 2 bases and J 4 bases, with 8 bases left between them. The CDR3 consists of 13 residues. In germline, CDR1 is MNHNS, CDR2 SASEGT. The CDR3 here is CASSELGATEAFF. CDR3 nucleotide sequence: TGTGCCAGCAGTGAATTGGGAGCCACTGAAGCTTTCTTT.

This clone has just a few counts. The genes are TRBV7-2 and TRBJ2-5; TRBD2 might be the D (6 bases). In germline, CDR1 is SGHTA, CDR2 FQGNSA. CDR3 length: 15 residues. V was trimmed by 0 bases and J by 1 base, leaving 9 bases between them. As DNA, the CDR3 is TGTGCCAGCAGCTTAGCGCAGGGACTCCAAGAGACCCAGTACTTC. Its protein is CASSLAQGLQETQYF.

This chain joins TRBV11-2 and TRBJ2-7; possible D gene TRBD1, 7 bases. The CDR3 extends over 14 amino acids. CDR1 and CDR2 (germline): SGHAT, FQNNGV. Between the trimmed V and J ends, which lost 5 bases and 0 bases, there was a span of 11 bases. DNA of the CDR3: TGTGCCAGCAGCCGGGGGACAGCCTCCTACGAGCAGTACTTC. This translates into CASSRGTASYEQYF.

This clone has more than one count but fewer than ten. This chain uses TRBV15 with TRBJ2-7, with 8 nucleotides matching TRBD2. The CDR3 sequence is 15 residues long. The J segment lost 3 bases and the V segment lost 0 bases, leaving 4 bases of the junction unmatched. From germline, CDR1 is LNHNV and CDR2 YYDKDF (reference sequence). The CDR3 nucleotides read TGTGCCACCAGCAGAGATGCGGGGGGCTTCTACGAGCAGTACTTC. Its translation: CATSRDAGGFYEQYF.

This clone was seen a handful of times. Here the CDR3 reads CASSGTGGTEAFF. CDR3 DNA sequence: TGTGCCAGCAGCGGAACAGGGGGCACTGAAGCTTTCTTT. The chain couples TRBV5-4 to TRBJ1-1, with TRBD1 identical over 8 bases. CDR3 length equals 13 residues. The germline V gene has CDR1 SGHNT and CDR2 YYREEE (reference sequence). V lost 4 bases to trimming and J lost 4 bases; unmatched junction nucleotides: 3.

The rearrangement joins TRBV4-1 to TRBJ2-3; TRBD2 matches at 8 bases. V trimming: 4 bases; J trimming: 6 bases; junction bases outside the gene matches: 9. The CDR3 runs to 15 residues. Germline V gene data show CDR1 as MGHRA and CDR2 as YSYEKL. The chain's CDR3 is CASSPANGGVDTQYF. The CDR3 DNA reads TGCGCCAGCAGCCCCGCGAACGGGGGGGTGGATACGCAGTATTTT.

Turning to this clone: This same CDR3 is encoded by further DNA sequences in the sample. The chain links TRBV18 to TRBJ1-5, with 7 bases lining up with TRBD1. The V segment lost 4 bases and the J segment 7 bases; nucleotides outside the gene matches: 4. This CDR3 has 13 residues. The V gene's germline CDR1 is KGHSH and CDR2 LQKENI. CDR3 loop: CASSLDRDQPQHF. The CDR3 bases are TGTGCCAGCTCACTCGACAGGGACCAGCCCCAGCATTTT.

In this sample, this clone turned up a few times. CDR3 nucleotide sequence: TGTGCCAGCGACAAAGCTAACTATGGCTACACCTTC. Protein product: CASDKANYGYTF. The J gene is TRBJ1-2, the V gene TRBV27; no clear D. Germline V gene sequence: CDR1 MNHEY, CDR2 SMNVEV (reference sequence). CDR3 length equals 12 residues. V dropped 8 bases and J dropped 0 bases, with 7 bases sitting between them.

The chain uses TRBV5-1 and TRBJ2-2; 7 bases agree with TRBD1. The CDR3 has 16 amino acids. Per germline, CDR1 SGHRS and CDR2 YFSETQ. Unmatched junction bases numbered 7, after V lost 5 bases and J lost 0 bases. This CDR3 is CASRLKGAPNTGELFF. In DNA form, the CDR3 reads TGCGCCAGCAGATTGAAGGGGGCCCCGAACACCGGGGAGCTGTTTTTT.

The chain recombines TRBV9 with TRBJ2-5; D unclear. CDR1 is SGDLS and CDR2 is YYNGEE in the germline V gene. This CDR3 region has 13 residues. V gave up 2 bases and J gave up 1 base, with 6 bases separating them. The CDR3 region has the DNA TGTGCCAGCAGCGTTAACGGCCAAGAGACCCAGTACTTC. This codes for CASSVNGQETQYF. Full variable domain (rest looked up from reference TRBV9 and TRBJ2-5): DSGVTQTPKHLITATGQRVTLRCSPRSGDLSVYWYQQSLDQGLQFLIQYYNGEERAKGNILERFSAQQFPDLHSELNLSSLELGDSALYFCASSVNGQETQYFGPGTRLLVL.

The CDR3 sequence is CATSREDRGATNEKLFF. The CDR3 DNA reads as TGTGCCACCAGCAGAGAGGACAGGGGAGCAACTAATGAAAAACTGTTTTTT. The chain uses TRBV15 and TRBJ1-4; TRBD1 aligns across 9 bases. The CDR3 is made up of 17 amino acids. The V gene end was trimmed by 0 bases and the J gene end by 0 bases; junction bases not matched to a gene: 2. Germline values: CDR1 LNHNV, CDR2 YYDKDF (reference sequence).